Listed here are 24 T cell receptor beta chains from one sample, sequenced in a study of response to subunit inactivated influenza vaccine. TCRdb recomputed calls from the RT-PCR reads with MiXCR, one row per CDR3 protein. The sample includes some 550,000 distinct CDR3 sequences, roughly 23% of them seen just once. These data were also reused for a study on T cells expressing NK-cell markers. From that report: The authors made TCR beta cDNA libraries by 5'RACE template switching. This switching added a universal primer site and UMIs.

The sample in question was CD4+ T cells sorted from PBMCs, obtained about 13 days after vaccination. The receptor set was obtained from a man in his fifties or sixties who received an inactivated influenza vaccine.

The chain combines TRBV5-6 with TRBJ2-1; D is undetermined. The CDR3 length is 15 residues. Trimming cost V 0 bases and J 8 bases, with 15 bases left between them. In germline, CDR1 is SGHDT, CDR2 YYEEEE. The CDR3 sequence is CASSLGPPGRDEQFF. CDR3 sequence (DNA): TGTGCCAGCAGCTTGGGCCCACCCGGTAGGGATGAGCAGTTCTTC.

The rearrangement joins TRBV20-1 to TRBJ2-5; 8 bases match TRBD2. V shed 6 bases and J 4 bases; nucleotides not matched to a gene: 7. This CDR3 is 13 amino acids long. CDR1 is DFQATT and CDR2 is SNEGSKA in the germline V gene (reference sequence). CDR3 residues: CSAPPSGRETQYF. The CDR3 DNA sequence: TGCAGTGCCCCTCCAAGCGGGAGAGAGACCCAGTACTTC.

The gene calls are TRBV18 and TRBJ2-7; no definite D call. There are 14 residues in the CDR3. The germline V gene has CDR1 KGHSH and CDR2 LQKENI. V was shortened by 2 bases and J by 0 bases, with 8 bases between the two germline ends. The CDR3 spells CASSPSGVSYEQYF. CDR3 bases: TGTGCCAGCTCACCAAGTGGGGTCTCCTACGAGCAGTACTTC.

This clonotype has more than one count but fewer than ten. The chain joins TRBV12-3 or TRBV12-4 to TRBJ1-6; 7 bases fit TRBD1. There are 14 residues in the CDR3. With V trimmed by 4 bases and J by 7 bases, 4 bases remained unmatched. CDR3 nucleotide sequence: TGTGCCAGCAGTTACGGGACAGTGAATTCACCCCTCCACTTT. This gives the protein CASSYGTVNSPLHF.

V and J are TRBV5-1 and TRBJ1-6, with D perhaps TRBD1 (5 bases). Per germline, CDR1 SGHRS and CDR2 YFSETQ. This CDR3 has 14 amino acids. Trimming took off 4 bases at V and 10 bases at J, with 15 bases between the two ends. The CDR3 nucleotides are TGCGCCAGCAGCGAAGGGACTAATGGGTCACCCCTCCACTTT. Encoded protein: CASSEGTNGSPLHF.

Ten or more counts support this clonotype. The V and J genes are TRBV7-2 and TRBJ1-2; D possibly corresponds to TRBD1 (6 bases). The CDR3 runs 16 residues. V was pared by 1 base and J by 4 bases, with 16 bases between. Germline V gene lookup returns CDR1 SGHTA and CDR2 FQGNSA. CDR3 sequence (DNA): TGTGCCAGCAGCTTAGAACCAGGGGTGAGCGGCTATGGCTACACCTTC. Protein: CASSLEPGVSGYGYTF.

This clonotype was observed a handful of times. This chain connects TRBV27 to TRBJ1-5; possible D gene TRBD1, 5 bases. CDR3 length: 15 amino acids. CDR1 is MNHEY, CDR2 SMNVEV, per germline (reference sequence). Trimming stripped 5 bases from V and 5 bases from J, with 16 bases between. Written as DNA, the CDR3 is TGTGCCAGCAGTCGCCGCCGAGGACAACATCAGCCCCAGCATTTT. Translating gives CASSRRRGQHQPQHF.

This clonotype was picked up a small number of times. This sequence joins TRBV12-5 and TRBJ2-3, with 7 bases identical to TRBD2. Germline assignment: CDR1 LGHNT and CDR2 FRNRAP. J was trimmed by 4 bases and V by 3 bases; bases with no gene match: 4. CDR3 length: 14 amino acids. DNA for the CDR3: TGTGCTAGTGGTTTCGGCGGGAGTTCAGATACGCAGTATTTT. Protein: CASGFGGSSDTQYF.

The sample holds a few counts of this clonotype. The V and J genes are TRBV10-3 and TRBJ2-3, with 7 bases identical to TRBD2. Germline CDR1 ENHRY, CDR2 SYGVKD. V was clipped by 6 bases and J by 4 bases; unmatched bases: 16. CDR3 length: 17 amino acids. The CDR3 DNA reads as TGTGCCATCAGCGCTAGGGGCCGGGAGGCCACGGCAGATACGCAGTATTTT. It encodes CAISARGREATADTQYF.

CDR3 protein: CASSLEKGTGGYTF. CDR3 nucleotides: TGCGCCAGCTCCCTAGAGAAGGGAACGGGCGGCTACACCTTC. This sequence joins TRBV5-1 and TRBJ1-2; D uncertain. The V end was cut by 7 bases, the J end by 8 bases, with 21 bases between. This CDR3 is built from 14 residues. The germline gives CDR1 SGHRS, CDR2 YFSETQ.

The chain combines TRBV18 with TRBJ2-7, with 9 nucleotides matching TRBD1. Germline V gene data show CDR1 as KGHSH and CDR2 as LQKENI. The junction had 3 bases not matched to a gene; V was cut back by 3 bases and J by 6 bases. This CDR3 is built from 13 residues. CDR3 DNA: TGTGCCAGCTCACCCGGGACAGGGATCGAGCAGTACTTC. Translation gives CASSPGTGIEQYF.

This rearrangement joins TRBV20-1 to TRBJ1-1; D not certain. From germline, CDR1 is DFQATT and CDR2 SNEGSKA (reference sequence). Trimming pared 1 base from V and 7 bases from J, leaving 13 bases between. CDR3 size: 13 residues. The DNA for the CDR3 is TGCAGTGCTAGAGGCGGGAGTTCGGGTGAAGCTTTCTTT. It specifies CSARGGSSGEAFF.

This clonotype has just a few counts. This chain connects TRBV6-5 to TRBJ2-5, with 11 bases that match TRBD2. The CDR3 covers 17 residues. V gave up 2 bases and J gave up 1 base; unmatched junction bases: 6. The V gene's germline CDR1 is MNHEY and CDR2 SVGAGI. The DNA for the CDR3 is TGTGCCAGCAGTTACCGGGCTAGCGGGGGGATCCAAGAGACCCAGTACTTC. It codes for CASSYRASGGIQETQYF.

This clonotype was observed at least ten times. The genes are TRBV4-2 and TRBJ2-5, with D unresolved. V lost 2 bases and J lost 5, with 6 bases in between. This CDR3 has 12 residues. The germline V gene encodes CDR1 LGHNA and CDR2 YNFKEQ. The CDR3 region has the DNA TGTGCCAGCAGCCAACCCGGGGAGACCCAGTACTTC. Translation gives CASSQPGETQYF.

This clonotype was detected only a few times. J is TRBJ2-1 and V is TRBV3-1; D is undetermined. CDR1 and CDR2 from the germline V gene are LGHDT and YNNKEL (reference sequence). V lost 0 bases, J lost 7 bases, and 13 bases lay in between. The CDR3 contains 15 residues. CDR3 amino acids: CASSQDLFSVNEQFF. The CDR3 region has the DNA TGTGCCAGCAGCCAAGATCTTTTTTCGGTTAATGAGCAGTTCTTC.

In nucleotides, the CDR3 is TGCAGTGCTAGAGATTCGCAGGGCGGGGGAGATACGCAGTATTTT. Translating gives CSARDSQGGGDTQYF. The V gene is TRBV20-1, the J gene TRBJ2-3; 7 bases fit TRBD2. The CDR3 has 15 residues. J was trimmed by 5 bases and V by 0 bases; bases with no gene match: 8. Germline CDR1 DFQATT, CDR2 SNEGSKA (reference sequence).

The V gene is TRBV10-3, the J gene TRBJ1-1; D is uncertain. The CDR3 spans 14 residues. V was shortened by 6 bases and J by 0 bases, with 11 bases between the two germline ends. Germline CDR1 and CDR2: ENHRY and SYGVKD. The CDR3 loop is CAISAGRLNTEAFF. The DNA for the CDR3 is TGTGCCATCAGCGCCGGACGCTTGAACACTGAAGCTTTCTTT.

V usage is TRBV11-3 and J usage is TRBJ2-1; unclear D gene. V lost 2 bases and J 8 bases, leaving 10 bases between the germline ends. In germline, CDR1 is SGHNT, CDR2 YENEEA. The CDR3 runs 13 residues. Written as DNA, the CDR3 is TGTGCCAGCAGCTTAACTACCCACTATGAGCAGTTCTTC. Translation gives CASSLTTHYEQFF.

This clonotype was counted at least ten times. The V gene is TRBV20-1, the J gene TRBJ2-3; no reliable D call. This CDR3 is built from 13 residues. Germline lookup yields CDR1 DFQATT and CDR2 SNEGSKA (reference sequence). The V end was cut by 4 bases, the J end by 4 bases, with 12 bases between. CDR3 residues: CSATGQLPDTQYF. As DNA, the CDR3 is TGCAGTGCTACCGGTCAACTCCCAGATACGCAGTATTTT.

CDR3: CASSLDRGAWPKNIQYF. For the CDR3, the DNA is TGTGCCAGCTCACTAGACAGGGGCGCATGGCCCAAAAACATTCAGTACTTC. The rearrangement links TRBV18 to TRBJ2-4, with TRBD1 matching over 8 bases. With V trimmed by 4 bases and J by 2 bases, 10 bases remained unmatched. Germline CDR1 and CDR2: KGHSH and LQKENI. CDR3 length: 17 amino acids.

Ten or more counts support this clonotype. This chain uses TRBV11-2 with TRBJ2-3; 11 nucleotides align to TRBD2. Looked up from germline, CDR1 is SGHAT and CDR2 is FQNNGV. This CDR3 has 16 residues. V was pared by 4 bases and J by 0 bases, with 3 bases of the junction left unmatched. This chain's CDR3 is CASSSRTSGSTDTQYF. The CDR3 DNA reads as TGTGCCAGCAGCTCGCGGACTAGCGGGAGCACAGATACGCAGTATTTT. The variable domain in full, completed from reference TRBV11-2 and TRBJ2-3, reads EAGVAQSPRYKIIEKRQSVAFWCNPISGHATLYWYQQILGQGPKLLIQFQNNGVVDDSQLPKDRFSAERLKGVDSTLKIQPAKLEDSAVYLCASSSRTSGSTDTQYFGPGTRLTVL.

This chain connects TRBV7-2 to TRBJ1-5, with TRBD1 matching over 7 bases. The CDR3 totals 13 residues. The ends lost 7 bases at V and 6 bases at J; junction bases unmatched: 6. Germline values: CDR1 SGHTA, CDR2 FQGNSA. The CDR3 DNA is TGTGCCAGCACCATGGACAGGTCTCAGCCCCAGCATTTT. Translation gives CASTMDRSQPQHF.

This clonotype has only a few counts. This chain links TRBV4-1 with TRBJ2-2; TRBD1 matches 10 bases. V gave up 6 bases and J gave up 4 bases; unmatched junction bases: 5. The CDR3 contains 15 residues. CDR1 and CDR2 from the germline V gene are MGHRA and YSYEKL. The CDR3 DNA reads TGCGCCAGCAGACTGACAGGGGGCGTCACCGGGGAGCTGTTTTTT. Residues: CASRLTGGVTGELFF.

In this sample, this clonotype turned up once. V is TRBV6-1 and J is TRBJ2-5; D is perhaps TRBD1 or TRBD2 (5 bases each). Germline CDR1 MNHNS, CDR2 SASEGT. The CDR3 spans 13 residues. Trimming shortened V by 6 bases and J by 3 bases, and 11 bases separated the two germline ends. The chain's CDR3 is CASSKTAEETQYF. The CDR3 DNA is TGTGCCAGCAGCAAGACAGCGGAAGAGACCCAGTACTTC.